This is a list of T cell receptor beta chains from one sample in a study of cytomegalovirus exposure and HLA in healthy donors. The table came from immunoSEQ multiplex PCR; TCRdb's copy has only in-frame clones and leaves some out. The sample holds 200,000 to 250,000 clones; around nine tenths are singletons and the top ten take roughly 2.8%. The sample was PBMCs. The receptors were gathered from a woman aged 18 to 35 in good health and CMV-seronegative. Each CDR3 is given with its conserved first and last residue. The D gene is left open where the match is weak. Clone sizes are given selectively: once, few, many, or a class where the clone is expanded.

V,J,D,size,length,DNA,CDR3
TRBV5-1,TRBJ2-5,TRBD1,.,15,TGCGCCAGCAGCTCCGGTACAGGGGGCCAAGAGACCCAGTACTTC,CASSSGTGGQETQYF
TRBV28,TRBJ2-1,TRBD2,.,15,TGTGCCATCACTATCGGACTAGCGGGAGTGGATGAGCAGTTCTTC,CAITIGLAGVDEQFF
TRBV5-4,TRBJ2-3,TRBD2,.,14,TGTGCCAGCAGTGAGTGGGAGGGTACAGATACGCAGTATTTT,CASSEWEGTDTQYF
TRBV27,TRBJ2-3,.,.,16,TGTGCCAGCAGTTTTGATCTGAACGGTGGCACAGATACGCAGTATTTT,CASSFDLNGGTDTQYF
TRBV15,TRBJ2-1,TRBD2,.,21,TGTGCCACCAGCAGAGTTAGAGGCGTCCTAGCGGGAGGGAGACGTTATAATGAGCAGTTCTTC,CATSRVRGVLAGGRRYNEQFF
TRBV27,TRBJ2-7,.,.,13,TGTGCCAGCAGTTACGGACTTCACTACGAGCAGTACTTC,CASSYGLHYEQYF
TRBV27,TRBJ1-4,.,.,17,TGTGCCAGCAGTGCATATCGACTGGAGGATAATAATGAAAAACTGTTTTTT,CASSAYRLEDNNEKLFF
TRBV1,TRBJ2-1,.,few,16,TGCACCAGCAGCCAAGTACTAGCGGGAGGGGGTAATGAGCAGTTCTTC,CTSSQVLAGGGNEQFF
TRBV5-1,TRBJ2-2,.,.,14,TGCGCCAGCAGCCCAGACGGGGGACCCGGGGAGCTGTTTTTT,CASSPDGGPGELFF
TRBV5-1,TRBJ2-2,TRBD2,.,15,TGCGCCAGCAGCCCGACTAGCGGGAACACCGGGGAGCTGTTTTTT,CASSPTSGNTGELFF
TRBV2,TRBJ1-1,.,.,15,TGTGCCAGCAGAGTCAGGACAGTGGAGAACACTGAAGCTTTCTTT,CASRVRTVENTEAFF
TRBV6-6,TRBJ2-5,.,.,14,TGTGCCAGCAGTTACACCACTAGGGCCCATGTCGAAGACTTC,CASSYTTRAHVEDF
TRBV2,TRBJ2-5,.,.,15,TGTGCCAGCAGTGAGTGGACAGCCCCCCAAGAGACCCAGTACTTC,CASSEWTAPQETQYF
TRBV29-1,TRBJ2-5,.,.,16,TGCAGCGTTGAAGACGGTAAAAAGGAGTACTTCGAGACCCAGTACTTC,CSVEDGKKEYFETQYF
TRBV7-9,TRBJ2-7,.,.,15,TGTGCCAGCAGCCGCTCCCAGGACTTCTCCTACGAGCAGTACTTC,CASSRSQDFSYEQYF
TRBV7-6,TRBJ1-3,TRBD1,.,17,TGTGCCAGCAGCTCAAGCGACAGGGGGCTGGACGGAAACACCATATATTTT,CASSSSDRGLDGNTIYF
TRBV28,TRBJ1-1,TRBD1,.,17,TGTGCCAGCAGGAAAAGGTGGACAGGGTTCGGTCTTACTGAAGCTTTCTTT,CASRKRWTGFGLTEAFF
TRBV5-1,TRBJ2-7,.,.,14,TGCGCCAGCAGCTTGGGAGATGAACTTCTCGAGCAGTACTTC,CASSLGDELLEQYF
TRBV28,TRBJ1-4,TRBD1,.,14,TGTGCCAGCAGACAAGACAGGGTTAGTGAAAAACTGTTTTTT,CASRQDRVSEKLFF
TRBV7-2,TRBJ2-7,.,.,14,TGTGCCAGCGGACGGGACACAGCCTCGGACGAGCAGTACTTC,CASGRDTASDEQYF
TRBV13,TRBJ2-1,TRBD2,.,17,TGTGCCAGCAGCTTGGGGGGGATGGGAGTAGCCTACAATGAGCAGTTCTTC,CASSLGGMGVAYNEQFF
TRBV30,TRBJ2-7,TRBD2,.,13,TGTGCCTGGAGTACGGGAGGGGTCTACGAGCAGTACTTC,CAWSTGGVYEQYF
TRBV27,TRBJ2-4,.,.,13,TGTGCCAGCAGTCCCAACATTAAAAACATTCAGTACTTC,CASSPNIKNIQYF
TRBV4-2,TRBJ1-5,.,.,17,TGTGCCAGCAGCCAAGAAGGAGGAGGCCAGGCCGATCAGCCCCAGCATTTT,CASSQEGGGQADQPQHF
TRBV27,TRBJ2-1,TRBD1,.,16,TGTGCCAGCAGTTTATCGAGTTACAGGGGGAAGGATGAGCAGTTCTTC,CASSLSSYRGKDEQFF
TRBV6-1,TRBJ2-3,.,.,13,TGTGCCAGCAAATGGCGGAGCACAGATACGCAGTATTTT,CASKWRSTDTQYF
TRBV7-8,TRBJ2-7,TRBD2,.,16,TGTGCCAGCAGCTTAGCGGGCGGGCTAGCGGGAAGAGAGCAGTACTTC,CASSLAGGLAGREQYF
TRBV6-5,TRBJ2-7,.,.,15,TGTGCCAGCAGTTATTCAAATACAGGGCAGGGTGAGCAGTACTTC,CASSYSNTGQGEQYF
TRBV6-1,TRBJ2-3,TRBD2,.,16,TGTGCCAGCAGTGAGACTAGCGGGAGTGGCGCAGATACGCAGTATTTT,CASSETSGSGADTQYF
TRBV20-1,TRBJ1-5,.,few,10,TGCAGCGCGGAGGGGCAGCCCCAGCATTTT,CSAEGQPQHF
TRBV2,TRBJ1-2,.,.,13,TGTGCCAGCAGTGCCGGGACACTATATGGCTACACCTTC,CASSAGTLYGYTF
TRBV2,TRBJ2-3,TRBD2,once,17,TGTGCCAGCAGTGAAGCGCTTCGGGGACTAGTAGCAGATACGCAGTATTTT,CASSEALRGLVADTQYF
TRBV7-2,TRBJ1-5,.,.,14,TGTGCCAGCAGCTTAGGTACTTACAATCAGCCCCAGCATTTT,CASSLGTYNQPQHF
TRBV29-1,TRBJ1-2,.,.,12,TGCAGCGTTGACCCGGGTAACTATGGCTACACCTTC,CSVDPGNYGYTF
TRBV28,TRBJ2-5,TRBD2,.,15,TGTGCCAGCAGTTTTTATCCAGCGGGAGAAGAGACCCAGTACTTC,CASSFYPAGEETQYF
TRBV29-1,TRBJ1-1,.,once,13,TGCAGCGCCGGGCTACAGGGAAACACTGAAGCTTTCTTT,CSAGLQGNTEAFF
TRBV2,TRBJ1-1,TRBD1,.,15,TGTGCCAGCGTGGGCCGGGAGGGGGCCGGGACTGAAGCTTTCTTT,CASVGREGAGTEAFF
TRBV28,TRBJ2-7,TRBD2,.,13,TGTGCCAGCGTGCTAGCGGGAGGTTACGGGCAGTACTTC,CASVLAGGYGQYF
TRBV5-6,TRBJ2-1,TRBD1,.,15,TGTGCCAGCAGCTCCGAACGACAGGGTTTCATGGGGCAGTTCTTC,CASSSERQGFMGQFF
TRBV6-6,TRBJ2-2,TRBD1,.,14,TGTGCCAGCAGTAGCCGGGACAGGAGGGGGGAGCTGTTTTTT,CASSSRDRRGELFF
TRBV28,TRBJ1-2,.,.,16,TGTGCCAGCAGTTTGTCAGGGGCCAAATTGATCTATGGCTACACCTTC,CASSLSGAKLIYGYTF
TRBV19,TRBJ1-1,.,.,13,TGTGCCAGTAGACTCACAGGGACCACTGAAGCTTTCTTT,CASRLTGTTEAFF
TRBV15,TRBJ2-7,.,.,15,TGTGCCACCAGCAGAGATACCAGGTACTCCTACGAGCAGTACTTC,CATSRDTRYSYEQYF
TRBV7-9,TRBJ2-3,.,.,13,TGTGCCAGCAGAGGGGATGTGACAGATACGCAGTATTTT,CASRGDVTDTQYF